This T cell receptor (beta chain) was recovered during a study of cytomegalovirus exposure and HLA in healthy donors. PCR amplification relied on 60 Vbeta primers (plus 13 Jbeta primers). Here immunoSEQ multiplex PCR was the method, and the copy in TCRdb shows in-frame clones only, minus some. The sample records 150,000 or so clones, roughly 70% being singletons. With respect to this clone: Its matching antigen is unknown.

Findings of the study overall: A cluster of highly shared sequence variants was likely a sequencing artifact.

Sequenced material: PBMCs. This TCR was recovered from a man aged 25 to 40 in good health and CMV-seronegative.

This CDR3 reads CASSLRGGSDEKLFF. The CDR3 DNA reads as TGCGCCAGCAGCTTGCGGGGGGGCTCGGATGAAAAACTGTTTTTT. This chain links TRBV5-1 with TRBJ1-4, with a possible D match to TRBD1 (6 bases). The CDR3 covers 15 residues. V lost 1 base and J 6 bases, leaving 13 bases between the germline ends. Germline-derived CDR1 and CDR2 are SGHRS and YFSETQ.